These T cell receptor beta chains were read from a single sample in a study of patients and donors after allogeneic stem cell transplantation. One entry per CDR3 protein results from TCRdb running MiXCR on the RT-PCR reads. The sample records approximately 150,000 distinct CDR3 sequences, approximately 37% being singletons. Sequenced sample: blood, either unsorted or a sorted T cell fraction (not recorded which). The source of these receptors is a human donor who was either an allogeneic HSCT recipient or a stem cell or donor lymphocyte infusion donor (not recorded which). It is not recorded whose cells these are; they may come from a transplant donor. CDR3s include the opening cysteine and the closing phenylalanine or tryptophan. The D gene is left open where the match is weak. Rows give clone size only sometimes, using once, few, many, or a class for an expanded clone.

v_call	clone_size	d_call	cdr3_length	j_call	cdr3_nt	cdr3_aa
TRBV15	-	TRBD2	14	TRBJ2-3	TGTGCCACCGGGGGACTACCCAGCACAGATACGCAGTATTTT	CATGGLPSTDTQYF
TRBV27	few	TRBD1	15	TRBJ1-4	TGTGCCAGCAGTTCCGAGGACAGGGGCTATGAAAAACTGTTTTTT	CASSSEDRGYEKLFF
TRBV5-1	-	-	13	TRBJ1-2	TGCGCCAGCAGCTTCCGGAGAAACTATGGCTACACCTTC	CASSFRRNYGYTF
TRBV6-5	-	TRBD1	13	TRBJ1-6	TGTGCCAGCAGTTACAGGGGGCATTCACCCCTCCACTTT	CASSYRGHSPLHF
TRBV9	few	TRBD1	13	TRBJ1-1	TGTGCCAGCAGCGTAGTTACAGGGGGTGAAGCTTTCTTT	CASSVVTGGEAFF
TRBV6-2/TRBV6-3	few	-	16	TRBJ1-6	TGTGCCAGCAGTTACTGGGTCGGGGTTCTCAATTCACCCCTCCACTTT	CASSYWVGVLNSPLHF
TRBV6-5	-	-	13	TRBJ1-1	TGTGCCAGCAGTTGGGGGGGAGACACTGAAGCTTTCTTT	CASSWGGDTEAFF
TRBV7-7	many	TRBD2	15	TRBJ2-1	TGTGCTAGCAGCCCAAGGACTAGCGGGGCCAATGAGCAGTTCTTC	CASSPRTSGANEQFF
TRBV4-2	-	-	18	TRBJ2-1	TGTGCCAGCAGCCAAGATCAGACGGGCGGCCTTGGGCAGGCTGAGCAGTTCTTC	CASSQDQTGGLGQAEQFF
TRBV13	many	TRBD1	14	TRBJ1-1	TGTGCCAGCAGCTGGGGACAGGGGGCCGCTGAAGCTTTCTTT	CASSWGQGAAEAFF
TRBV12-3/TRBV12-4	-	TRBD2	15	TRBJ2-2	TGTGCCAGCAGCCGGACTAGCGGGAGCACCGGGGAGCTGTTTTTT	CASSRTSGSTGELFF
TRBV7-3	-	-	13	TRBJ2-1	TGTGCCAGCTTTACCACCTCCTACAATGAGCAGTTCTTC	CASFTTSYNEQFF
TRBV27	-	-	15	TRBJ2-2	TGTGCCAGCAGCCCATTCCCACTAGGGTCCGGGGAGCTGTTTTTT	CASSPFPLGSGELFF
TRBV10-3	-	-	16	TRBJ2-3	TGTGCCATCAGTGGCCCAGACAGGAAAAACACAGATACGCAGTATTTT	CAISGPDRKNTDTQYF